Below, 10 T cell receptor beta chains from the same sample are listed, as sequenced in a study of vaccination effects on CD4 cells after COVID-19. These receptors' antigens are unknown. Prior to sequencing, the ViraFEST assay stimulated PBMC with viral peptide pools, which expanded the antigen-specific CD4+ T cells. Scientists isolated CD4+ T cells after a roughly 10-day culture period ended. PCR showed that the person got SARS-CoV-2 infection at some point between March and December 2020. The data were produced by immunoSEQ multiplex PCR, yet TCRdb's version contains in-frame clones alone and is incomplete. The sample contains nearly 45,000 clones, more than 60% of which appear only once. Sample: CD4+ T cells from PBMCs cultured with a peptide pool, taken before COVID-19 vaccination. Source of these receptors: a human donor who had a prior SARS-CoV-2 infection.

The rearrangement joins TRBV6-1 to TRBJ2-7, with no clear D. CDR3 size: 13 residues. Germline V gene data show CDR1 as MNHNS and CDR2 as SASEGT. V was cut by 3 bases and J by 2 bases, with 8 bases left in between. For the CDR3, the DNA is TGTGCCAGCAGTGAGGGCTTCCCCTACGAGCAGTACTTC. Amino acids: CASSEGFPYEQYF.

The CDR3, as DNA: TGTGCCAGCAGCTTTCTTAGCACCCCTAGCACAGATACGCAGTATTTT. The encoded protein is CASSFLSTPSTDTQYF. The chain employs TRBV5-5 and TRBJ2-3; no reliable D call. This CDR3 region has 16 residues. Germline CDR1 is SGHKS and CDR2 is YYEKEE (reference sequence). Trimming removed 2 bases from V and 0 bases from J, with 13 bases in between.

V and J are TRBV6-2 or TRBV6-3 and TRBJ1-2, with D possibly matching TRBD1 (5 bases). This CDR3 has 17 residues. With 6 bases removed from V and 8 bases from J, the gap between germline ends came to 28 bases. In germline, CDR1 is MNHEY, CDR2 SVGEGT. CDR3 in amino acids: CASSRQPPSMSVMGYTF. Written as DNA, the CDR3 is TGTGCCAGCAGCCGACAGCCACCGAGTATGTCTGTAATGGGCTACACCTTC.

This chain joins TRBV2 and TRBJ2-3, with 8 bases identical to TRBD1. The junction had 4 bases not matched to a gene; V was cut back by 7 bases and J by 4 bases. Germline V gene lookup returns CDR1 SNHLY and CDR2 FYNNEI. This CDR3 spans 13 amino acids. CDR3: CASTGQVPDTQYF. The CDR3 nucleotides are TGTGCCAGCACGGGACAGGTCCCAGATACGCAGTATTTT.

The genes are TRBV27 and TRBJ2-7, with D unresolved. CDR1 is MNHEY, CDR2 SMNVEV, per germline (reference sequence). This CDR3 spans 12 amino acids. Trimming cost V 8 bases and J 1 base, with 9 bases left between them. The CDR3 region is CASGISSYEQYF. CDR3 bases: TGTGCCAGCGGGATTAGTTCCTACGAGCAGTACTTC.

The chain recombines TRBV28 with TRBJ1-4, with TRBD1 matching 9 bases. The CDR3 runs 15 residues. With 5 bases clipped from V and 7 bases from J, the junction kept 8 bases outside the gene matches. CDR1 and CDR2 (germline): MDHEN, SYDVKM. DNA for the CDR3: TGTGCCAGCAGTCTCCAGGGACAGGGAAGTGAAAAACTGTTTTTT. Its protein product is CASSLQGQGSEKLFF. The variable domain in full, with the rest retrieved from reference TRBV28 and TRBJ1-4, is DVKVTQSSRYLVKRTGEKVFLECVQDMDHENMFWYRQDPGLGLRLIYFSYDVKMKEKGDIPEGYSVSREKKERFSLILESASTNQTSMYLCASSLQGQGSEKLFFGSGTQLSVL.

This clone has a handful of counts. The V call is TRBV20-1, the J call TRBJ1-2; possible D gene TRBD1, 6 bases. CDR3 size: 13 residues. V shed 3 bases and J shed 4 bases, with 12 bases lying between them. Germline lookup yields CDR1 DFQATT and CDR2 SNEGSKA (reference sequence). The CDR3 nucleotides read TGCAGTGCTAGTGCAGGGGACCTCTATGGCTACACCTTC. This encodes CSASAGDLYGYTF.

V gene TRBV19 combines with J gene TRBJ2-7; the match to TRBD1 covers 7 bases. CDR1 LNHDA and CDR2 SQIVND come from the germline V gene (reference sequence). Trimming cost V 5 bases and J 1 base; bases outside gene matches: 11. This CDR3 contains 16 residues. The CDR3 DNA reads TGTGCCAGTAGTCTCAGCCGACAGGGCCCTTCCTACGAGCAGTACTTC. Residues: CASSLSRQGPSYEQYF.

This chain uses TRBV7-2 with TRBJ1-2, with D unclear. Per germline, CDR1 SGHTA and CDR2 FQGNSA. Trimming shortened V by 4 bases and J by 14 bases, and 17 bases separated the two germline ends. The CDR3 is 12 residues long. The CDR3 protein is CASSSGNTLATF. The CDR3 DNA sequence: TGTGCCAGCAGCTCCGGAAATACCCTCGCGACCTTC.

The V gene is TRBV6-2 or TRBV6-3, the J gene TRBJ2-2; 10 nucleotides match TRBD1. The CDR3 consists of 15 residues. From germline, CDR1 is MNHEY and CDR2 SVGEGT. J gave up 3 bases and V 4 bases, and 2 bases lay outside the gene matches. CDR3 amino acids: CASSLTGGHTGELFF. The DNA of the CDR3 is TGTGCCAGCAGTTTGACAGGGGGCCACACCGGGGAGCTGTTTTTT.